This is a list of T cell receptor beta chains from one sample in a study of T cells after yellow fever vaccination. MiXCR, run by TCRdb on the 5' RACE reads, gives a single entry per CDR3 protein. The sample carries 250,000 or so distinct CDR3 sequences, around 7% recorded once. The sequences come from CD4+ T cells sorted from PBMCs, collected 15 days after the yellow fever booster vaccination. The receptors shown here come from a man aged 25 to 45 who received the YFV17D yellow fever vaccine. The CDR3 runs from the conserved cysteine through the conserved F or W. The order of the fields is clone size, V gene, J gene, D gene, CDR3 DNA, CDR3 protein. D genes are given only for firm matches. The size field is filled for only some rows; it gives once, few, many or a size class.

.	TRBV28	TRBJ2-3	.	TGTTCCACGGGACCGAACACAGATACGCAGTATTTT	CSTGPNTDTQYF
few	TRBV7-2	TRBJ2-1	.	TGTGCCAGCAGCCCAATTATTGATGTTAATGAGCAGTTCTTC	CASSPIIDVNEQFF
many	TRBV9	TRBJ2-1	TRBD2	TGTGCCAGCAGCGTAGCTAGCGGGAGTATGTATGAGCAGTTCTTC	CASSVASGSMYEQFF
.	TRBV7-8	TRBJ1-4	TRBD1	TGTGCCAGCGCCCTGGACAGGGACGAAAAACTGTTTTTT	CASALDRDEKLFF
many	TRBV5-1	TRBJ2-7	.	TGCGCCAGCAGCTCCCCACAGGGCTCCGAGCAGTACTTC	CASSSPQGSEQYF
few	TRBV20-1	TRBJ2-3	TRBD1	TGCAGTGCTAGAGTTGACAGGGGAGGCCCCGATACGCAGTATTTT	CSARVDRGGPDTQYF
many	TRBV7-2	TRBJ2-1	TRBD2	TGTGCCAGCAGCTTAGTTTTTCTAGCGGGAGGGGAGCAGTTCTTC	CASSLVFLAGGEQFF
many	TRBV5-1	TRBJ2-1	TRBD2	TGCGCCAGCAGCCGTCTAAGGCCGGGACTAGGACTTCTCCAGGAGCAGTTCTTC	CASSRLRPGLGLLQEQFF
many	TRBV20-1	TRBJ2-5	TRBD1	TGCAGTGCAATCGGGACAGGGGAAGAGACCCAGTACTTC	CSAIGTGEETQYF
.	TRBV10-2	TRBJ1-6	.	TGCGCCAGCAGTGAATCGAGACATAGCTCCTATAATTCACCCCTCCACTTT	CASSESRHSSYNSPLHF
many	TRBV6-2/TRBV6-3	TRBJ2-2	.	TGTGCCAGCAGTTGGCGGGCGGGCGGGGAGCTGTTTTTT	CASSWRAGGELFF
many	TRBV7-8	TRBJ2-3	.	TGTGCCAGCAGCTCGGAGAGGGATACGCAGTATTTT	CASSSERDTQYF
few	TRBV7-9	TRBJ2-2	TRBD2	TGTGCCAGCAGGCTCGTGCGGGAGTCCGGGGAGCTGTTTTTT	CASRLVRESGELFF
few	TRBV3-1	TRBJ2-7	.	TGTGCCAGCAGCCAAGGGGCCTCTTCCGAGCAGTACTTC	CASSQGASSEQYF
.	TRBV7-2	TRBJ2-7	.	TGTGCCAGCAGCTCCGGTGGCGGCTACGAGCAGTACTTC	CASSSGGGYEQYF
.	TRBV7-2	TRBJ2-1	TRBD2	TGTGCCAGCAGCTTAGTACTCCGCGGGAGTCTCGATGAGCAGTTCTTC	CASSLVLRGSLDEQFF
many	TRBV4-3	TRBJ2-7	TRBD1	TGCGCCAGCAGCCGGGACAGGTACTACGAGCAGTACTTC	CASSRDRYYEQYF
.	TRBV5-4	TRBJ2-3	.	TGTGCCAGCAGCTTGGATGGGGGACGCACAGATACGCAGTATTTT	CASSLDGGRTDTQYF
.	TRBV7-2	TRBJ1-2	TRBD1	TGTGCCAGCAGCCGTACGGGACAGGGAATCTATGGCTACACCTTC	CASSRTGQGIYGYTF
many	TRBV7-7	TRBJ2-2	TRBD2	TGTGCCAGCAGCTTACGGGTAGCGGGAGTGGCGAACACCGGGGAGCTGTTTTTT	CASSLRVAGVANTGELFF
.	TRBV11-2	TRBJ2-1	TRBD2	TGTGCCAGCAGCTTCAGACTAGCGGCTTACAATGAGCAGTTCTTC	CASSFRLAAYNEQFF
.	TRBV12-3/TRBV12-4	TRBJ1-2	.	TGTGCCAGCAGTTTGAATGTAGTCACCTATGGCTACACCTTC	CASSLNVVTYGYTF
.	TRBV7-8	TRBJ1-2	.	TGTGCCAGCAGCTTAAGGGGGGACGGGCCCTCCATGAGCTACACCTTC	CASSLRGDGPSMSYTF
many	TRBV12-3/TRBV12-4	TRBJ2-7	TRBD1	TGTGCCAGCAGTGCCACAGGGGTGGTCAACGAGCAGTACTTC	CASSATGVVNEQYF
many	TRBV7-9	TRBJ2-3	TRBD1	TGTGCCAGCAGCCCTCAGGGGGCAGATACGCAGTATTTT	CASSPQGADTQYF
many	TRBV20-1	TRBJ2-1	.	TGCAGTGCTAGACCCGCCGGGGTAAGCTCCTACAATGAGCAGTTCTTC	CSARPAGVSSYNEQFF
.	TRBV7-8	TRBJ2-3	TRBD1	TGTGCCAGCGGTGGGGGACAGATGGGGGATACGCAGTATTTT	CASGGGQMGDTQYF
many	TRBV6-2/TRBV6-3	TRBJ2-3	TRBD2	TGTGCCAGCAGTTCTCGGGGGGGGGAGAGCACAGATACGCAGTATTTT	CASSSRGGESTDTQYF
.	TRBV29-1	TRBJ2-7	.	TGCAGCGTTCAAGGACAGGCGGGGTCGGAGCAGTACTTC	CSVQGQAGSEQYF
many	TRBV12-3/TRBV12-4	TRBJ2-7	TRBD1	TGTGCCAGCAGTTTCCAGGGGGCCTACGAGCAGTACTTC	CASSFQGAYEQYF
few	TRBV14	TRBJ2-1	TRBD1	TGTGCCAGCAGCCAAGATGGGACAGGGCCCTCCTACAATGAGCAGTTCTTC	CASSQDGTGPSYNEQFF
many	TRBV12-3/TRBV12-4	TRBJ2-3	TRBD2	TGTGCCAGCAGTCGACTAGCGGGGCCTGCAGATACGCAGTATTTT	CASSRLAGPADTQYF
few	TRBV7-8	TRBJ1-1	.	TGTGCCAGCAGGGACCGAAGGGGCATGAACACTGAAGCTTTCTTT	CASRDRRGMNTEAFF
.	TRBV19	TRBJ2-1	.	TGTGCCAGTAGTACAAAATGGGAGCAGTTCTTC	CASSTKWEQFF
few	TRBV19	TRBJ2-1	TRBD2	TGTGCCAGTAGTTCCTTAAGGACTAGCGGTTACAATGAGCAGTTCTTC	CASSSLRTSGYNEQFF
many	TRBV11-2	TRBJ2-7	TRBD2	TGTGCCAGCAGCTTAATGGGGACTAGCGGGACGTCCGAGCAGTACTTC	CASSLMGTSGTSEQYF
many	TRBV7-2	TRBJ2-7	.	TGTGCCAGCAGCTTAGATCTAGTAGGCAAGCAGTACTTC	CASSLDLVGKQYF
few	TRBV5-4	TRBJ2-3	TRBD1	TGTGCCAGCAGCTTGACGGGACAGGGGGCCACAGATACGCAGTATTTT	CASSLTGQGATDTQYF